Below, 32 T cell receptor beta chains from the same sample are listed, as sequenced in a study of T cell responses to AZD1222 COVID-19 vaccine. Profiled with immunoSEQ multiplex PCR; TCRdb holds only in-frame clones, not every one. The sample records tens of thousands of clones, 90% being singletons. The input for sequencing was peripheral blood, taken 28 days after the second AZD1222 dose. The receptor source for this set is an adult who received the AZD1222 COVID-19 vaccine.

Only one count was recorded for this clone. The chain recombines TRBV27 with TRBJ2-3; 7 bases fit TRBD2. Per germline, CDR1 MNHEY and CDR2 SMNVEV (reference sequence). The ends lost 5 bases at V and 3 bases at J; junction bases unmatched: 14. This CDR3 is 17 amino acids long. The CDR3 here is CASSIPTGGGRTDTQYF. The CDR3 nucleotides are TGTGCCAGCAGTATCCCCACTGGCGGGGGTAGGACAGATACGCAGTATTTT.

This sequence joins TRBV7-9 and TRBJ1-2; TRBD1 might be the D (5 bases). The V and J ends lost 2 bases and 4 bases respectively, with 11 bases between them. The V gene's germline CDR1 is SEHNR and CDR2 FQNEAQ (reference sequence). CDR3 length: 14 residues. The CDR3 reads CASSLTGGGYGYTF. The CDR3 nucleotides read TGTGCCAGCAGCTTAACCGGGGGGGGCTATGGCTACACCTTC.

The chain has TRBV4-3 and TRBJ2-1; D is possibly TRBD2 (5 bases). The CDR3 sequence is 15 residues long. Per germline, CDR1 LGHNA and CDR2 YSLEER. V shed 2 bases and J shed 2 bases, with 10 bases lying between them. This CDR3 is CASSQREWAYNEQFF. The CDR3 DNA sequence: TGCGCCAGCAGCCAACGGGAATGGGCCTACAATGAGCAGTTCTTC.

This chain connects TRBV19 to TRBJ1-4; 8 nucleotides line up with TRBD1. CDR1 and CDR2 (germline): LNHDA, SQIVND (reference sequence). V was clipped by 7 bases and J by 1 base; unmatched bases: 2. The length of the CDR3 is 14 residues. DNA for the CDR3: TGTGCCAGTACCGACAGGGGAACTAATGAAAAACTGTTTTTT. The encoded protein is CASTDRGTNEKLFF.

The chain has TRBV6-1 and TRBJ1-5; D possibly corresponds to TRBD1 (5 bases). Germline V CDR1 and CDR2: MNHNS, SASEGT. The CDR3 runs to 16 residues. V lost 1 base, J lost 5 bases, and 15 bases lay in between. CDR3 protein: CASSEGGGQGHQPQHF. CDR3 DNA sequence: TGTGCCAGCAGTGAAGGTGGTGGCCAGGGCCATCAGCCCCAGCATTTT.

Judged by abundance, this clone is medium-sized. The chain employs TRBV28 and TRBJ1-5, with D possibly matching TRBD1 (5 bases). V lost 4 bases to trimming and J lost 4 bases, with 20 bases between them. CDR3 length: 17 amino acids. Germline CDR1 reads MDHEN; CDR2 reads SYDVKM. The CDR3 nucleotides read TGTGCCAGCAGTTATATAAAGGCCGGGGGACGGAATCAGCCCCAGCATTTT. Protein: CASSYIKAGGRNQPQHF.

This sequence joins TRBV7-9 and TRBJ2-2; D not resolved. CDR1 is SEHNR and CDR2 is FQNEAQ in the germline V gene (reference sequence). Trimming cost V 4 bases and J 1 base, with 13 bases left between them. The CDR3 is 16 amino acids. CDR3 sequence (DNA): TGTGCCAGCAGCTCCCCTTGGACGGGGAACACCGGGGAGCTGTTTTTT. It codes for CASSSPWTGNTGELFF.

The rearrangement joins TRBV25-1 to TRBJ2-7; D perhaps matches TRBD2 (6 bases). This CDR3 is 15 amino acids long. Germline V lookup: CDR1 MGHDK, CDR2 SYGVNS. V lost 1 base and J 1 base, leaving 11 bases between the germline ends. CDR3 sequence (DNA): TGTGCCAGCAGTGAATTAGCACGGGGGTCCTACGAGCAGTACTTC. Translated: CASSELARGSYEQYF.

This rearrangement joins TRBV5-4 to TRBJ1-6; D unclear. Germline loops: CDR1 SGHNT, CDR2 YYREEE (reference sequence). This CDR3 has 13 residues. The V gene lost 7 bases and the J gene lost 3 bases, with 8 bases spanning the gap. The CDR3 spells CASRRGYNSPLHF. Here the CDR3 DNA reads TGTGCCAGCCGTCGGGGCTATAATTCACCCCTCCACTTT.

The chain recombines TRBV29-1 with TRBJ2-3; D perhaps matches TRBD1 (6 bases). Germline CDR1 is SQVTM and CDR2 is ANQGSEA. The CDR3 is made up of 13 amino acids. Trimming pared 5 bases from V and 2 bases from J, leaving 11 bases between. In DNA form, the CDR3 reads TGCAGCGTTAACCGACAGGTCACAGATACGCAGTATTTT. Translated, it gives CSVNRQVTDTQYF.

This clone was seen only a few times. This rearrangement joins TRBV28 to TRBJ1-4; 7 positions agree with TRBD1. Germline assignment: CDR1 MDHEN and CDR2 SYDVKM. The CDR3 spans 15 residues. Unmatched junction bases numbered 9, after V lost 5 bases and J lost 6 bases. CDR3: CASSIGSGGDEKLFF. As DNA, the CDR3 is TGTGCCAGCAGTATAGGGTCAGGGGGGGATGAAAAACTGTTTTTT.

The chain joins TRBV19 to TRBJ1-5; TRBD1 matches at 8 bases. CDR1 is LNHDA, CDR2 SQIVND, per germline (reference sequence). This CDR3 contains 16 residues. V was pared by 2 bases and J by 4 bases, with 7 bases of the junction left unmatched. The CDR3 is CASSISGQDLNQPQHF. For the CDR3, the DNA is TGTGCCAGTAGTATATCGGGACAGGATCTAAATCAGCCCCAGCATTTT.

The CDR3 protein is CASSYQGQGYEQYF. In DNA, the CDR3 is TGTGCCAGCAGTTACCAGGGACAGGGGTACGAGCAGTACTTC. This chain joins TRBV6-5 and TRBJ2-7, with 10 bases fitting TRBD1. Trimming at V came to 2 bases and at J to 4 bases, leaving 2 bases not matched to a gene. The germline CDR1 and CDR2 sequences are MNHEY and SVGAGI. This CDR3 is built from 14 residues.

This chain joins TRBV7-9 and TRBJ1-2, with 10 bases aligning to TRBD1. V shed 5 bases, J shed 5 bases, and the junction held 8 bases outside the gene matches. CDR3 length equals 15 residues. Looked up from germline, CDR1 is SEHNR and CDR2 is FQNEAQ (reference sequence). CDR3: CASSPPGQGRYGYTF. The CDR3 DNA follows: TGTGCCAGCAGCCCGCCGGGACAGGGGAGATATGGCTACACCTTC. The complete variable domain, with remaining parts taken from reference TRBV7-9 and TRBJ1-2, reads DTGVSQNPRHKITKRGQNVTFRCDPISEHNRLYWYRQTLGQGPEFLTYFQNEAQLEKSRLLSDRFSAERPKGSFSTLEIQRTEQGDSAMYLCASSPPGQGRYGYTFGSGTRLTVV.

The chain is built from TRBV28 and TRBJ1-5, with D hard to call. V lost 6 bases to trimming and J lost 0 bases, with 12 bases between them. CDR1 is MDHEN and CDR2 is SYDVKM in the germline V gene. This CDR3 has 15 residues. The CDR3 protein is CASRSAVYSNQPQHF. Written as DNA, the CDR3 is TGTGCCAGCAGGTCAGCGGTCTATAGCAATCAGCCCCAGCATTTT.

With regard to this clone: One end of the junction fails to match germline, which may point to a read error. The gene calls are TRBV7-7 and TRBJ2-1, with D possibly being TRBD1 (6 bases). The CDR3 consists of 13 residues. The germline V gene encodes CDR1 SSHAT and CDR2 FNYEAQ (reference sequence). CDR3 amino acids: CASSPTQGHEQFF. CDR3 bases: TGTGCTAGCAGCCCTACGCAGGGGCATGAGCAGTTCTTC.

This chain joins TRBV11-2 and TRBJ1-1; the D is unclear. CDR3 length: 19 amino acids. Per the germline V gene, CDR1 is SGHAT and CDR2 is FQNNGV. Trimming took off 0 bases at V and 6 bases at J, with 26 bases between the two ends. CDR3 amino acids: CASSLDSASEFLQHSEAFF. The CDR3 coding sequence is TGTGCCAGCAGCTTAGATAGCGCTTCCGAGTTTCTCCAACACTCTGAAGCTTTCTTT.

The chain links TRBV5-5 to TRBJ2-2; 11 bases are shared with TRBD1. With V trimmed by 4 bases and J by 5 bases, 4 bases remained unmatched. The germline V gene encodes CDR1 SGHKS and CDR2 YYEKEE (reference sequence). CDR3 length: 15 amino acids. CDR3 protein: CASSPGQGGTGELFF. The DNA for the CDR3 is TGTGCCAGCAGCCCGGGACAGGGGGGGACCGGGGAGCTGTTTTTT. Together with reference TRBV5-5 and TRBJ2-2, the CDR3 gives the full variable domain: DAGVTQSPTHLIKTRGQQVTLRCSPISGHKSVSWYQQVLGQGPQFIFQYYEKEERGRGNFPDRFSARQFPNYSSELNVNALLLGDSALYLCASSPGQGGTGELFFGEGSRLTVL.

The chain couples TRBV11-2 to TRBJ2-3, with 7 positions matching TRBD1. The CDR3 is made up of 15 amino acids. Trimming at V came to 6 bases and at J to 0 bases, leaving 6 bases not matched to a gene. Germline V CDR1 and CDR2: SGHAT, FQNNGV. The CDR3 is CASSRTGLSTDTQYF. CDR3 coding DNA: TGTGCCAGCAGTAGGACAGGACTTAGCACAGATACGCAGTATTTT.

The rearrangement links TRBV27 to TRBJ1-4; 7 bases fit TRBD1. Germline-derived CDR1 and CDR2 are MNHEY and SMNVEV (reference sequence). The CDR3 contains 15 residues. The junction had 5 bases not matched to a gene; V was cut back by 7 bases and J by 0 bases. The CDR3 nucleotides are TGTGCCAGCACCCCCGGGACAGCAACTAATGAAAAACTGTTTTTT. The encoded protein is CASTPGTATNEKLFF.

The table lists this clone with a count of one. The chain carries TRBV24-1 and TRBJ1-4; D unresolved. Trimming stripped 10 bases from V and 8 bases from J, with 10 bases between. The germline CDR1 and CDR2 sequences are KGHDR and SFDVKD. The CDR3 consists of 11 residues. In DNA, the CDR3 is TGTGCCACGGACGACGGGGAAAAACTGTTTTTT. Translated: CATDDGEKLFF.

The chain links TRBV5-1 to TRBJ1-2; D unresolved. CDR1 and CDR2 from the germline V gene are SGHRS and YFSETQ. This CDR3 is 16 amino acids long. The V end lost 6 bases, the J end lost 0 bases, and 18 bases lay between the germline ends. The CDR3 coding sequence is TGCGCCAGCAATCTTGGAGGGATACGAGCTAACTATGGCTACACCTTC. It yields the protein CASNLGGIRANYGYTF.

This clone was recorded a few times. The J gene is TRBJ1-1, the V gene TRBV6-5; TRBD1 matches at 8 bases. The CDR3 runs to 15 residues. Germline assignment: CDR1 MNHEY and CDR2 SVGAGI. V gave up 8 bases and J gave up 0 bases; unmatched junction bases: 8. The CDR3 reads CASRSRDRLNTEAFF. CDR3 sequence (DNA): TGTGCCAGCCGTTCCCGGGACAGGTTGAACACTGAAGCTTTCTTT.

The CDR3 spells CASSFRSTKGFDTQYF. The CDR3 DNA sequence: TGTGCCAGCAGCTTCCGCAGTACAAAGGGCTTCGATACGCAGTATTTT. V gene TRBV9 combines with J gene TRBJ2-3; D unclear. The length of the CDR3 is 16 residues. Trimming left V 4 bases short and J 6 bases short, with 21 bases between. Germline values: CDR1 SGDLS, CDR2 YYNGEE.

The chain carries TRBV18 and TRBJ2-3; 11 nucleotides line up with TRBD1. CDR1 KGHSH and CDR2 LQKENI come from the germline V gene. This CDR3 has 17 amino acids. Trimming took 3 bases from V and 2 from J; bases not matched to a gene: 7. CDR3 residues: CASSPSGQGAFTDTQYF. The CDR3 coding sequence is TGTGCCAGCTCACCTTCCGGACAGGGGGCATTCACAGATACGCAGTATTTT. Drawing the rest from reference TRBV18 and TRBJ2-3, the complete variable domain is NAGVMQNPRHLVRRRGQEARLRCSPMKGHSHVYWYRQLPEEGLKFMVYLQKENIIDESGMPKERFSAEFPKEGPSILRIQQVVRGDSAAYFCASSPSGQGAFTDTQYFGPGTRLTVL.

Remarks on this clone: One end of the junction is discordant with germline, which a read error may explain. This chain uses TRBV9 with TRBJ1-5; D call uncertain. This CDR3 has 13 amino acids. Germline CDR1 reads SGDLS; CDR2 reads YYNGEE. CDR3 sequence: CASSPSQHQTQHF. The CDR3 bases are TGTGCCAGCAGCCCCAGCCAGCATCAGACCCAGCATTTT.

J is TRBJ1-2 and V is TRBV18; no clear D gene. V was pared by 2 bases and J by 4 bases, with 8 bases between. Germline V gene lookup returns CDR1 KGHSH and CDR2 LQKENI. The CDR3 loop spans 13 amino acids. CDR3 residues: CASSPDLRYGYTF. The CDR3, as DNA: TGTGCCAGCTCACCAGACCTTCGCTATGGCTACACCTTC.

V gene TRBV30 combines with J gene TRBJ2-2; the D is unclear. Trimming shortened V by 4 bases and J by 3 bases, and 9 bases separated the two germline ends. CDR3 size: 13 residues. Germline V gene lookup returns CDR1 GTSNPN and CDR2 SVGIG (reference sequence). The CDR3 region has the DNA TGTGCCTGGAATCTGTGGGACACCGGGGAGCTGTTTTTT. Protein product: CAWNLWDTGELFF.

The chain employs TRBV12-5 and TRBJ2-1; 10 nucleotides match TRBD1. The V gene's germline CDR1 is LGHNT and CDR2 FRNRAP. Trimming at V came to 5 bases and at J to 2 bases, leaving 3 bases not matched to a gene. The length of the CDR3 is 15 residues. CDR3 loop: CASGPGQGTYNEQFF. CDR3 nucleotides: TGTGCTAGTGGTCCGGGACAGGGGACCTACAATGAGCAGTTCTTC.

The chain is built from TRBV6-5 and TRBJ1-1; 7 nucleotides match TRBD1. Germline CDR1 MNHEY, CDR2 SVGAGI. The CDR3 extends over 14 amino acids. With V trimmed by 0 bases and J by 5 bases, 3 bases remained unmatched. CDR3 sequence: CASSYSSGGTEAFF. Here the CDR3 DNA reads TGTGCCAGCAGTTACTCCTCAGGGGGTACTGAAGCTTTCTTT.

The chain recombines TRBV6-5 with TRBJ1-3, with D perhaps TRBD1 (5 bases). The germline gives CDR1 MNHEY, CDR2 SVGAGI. The V and J ends lost 6 bases and 4 bases respectively, with 16 bases between them. This CDR3 spans 15 amino acids. CDR3 sequence reads: CASRTTVSPGNTIYF. Here the CDR3 DNA reads TGTGCCAGCAGAACGACAGTGAGCCCCGGAAACACCATATATTTT.

V is TRBV19 and J is TRBJ1-3; the D is unclear. CDR3 length equals 15 residues. In germline, CDR1 is LNHDA, CDR2 SQIVND (reference sequence). Deletions cut 3 bases from V and 7 bases from J, with 16 bases between. The DNA for the CDR3 is TGTGCCAGTAGTATGAGAGGGAAATTATGGAACACCATATATTTT. Translating it yields CASSMRGKLWNTIYF.